This T cell receptor (beta chain) derives from a study of response to subunit inactivated influenza vaccine. Trimming took off 4 bases at V and 4 bases at J, with 19 bases between the two ends. Germline V lookup: CDR1 SGHRS, CDR2 YFSETQ. CDR3 length: 16 amino acids. One entry per CDR3 protein results from TCRdb running MiXCR on the RT-PCR reads. The table shows about 830,000 distinct CDR3 sequences, with about a fifth occurring only once. The specimen was PBMCs from blood, collected more than 4 days after vaccination. This clonotype was sampled from a man aged 50 or older who received an inactivated influenza vaccine. V and J are TRBV5-1 and TRBJ2-3; D may match TRBD1 or TRBD2 (6 bases each). The CDR3 sequence is CASSPPSPGAADTQYF. The CDR3 DNA sequence: TGCGCCAGCAGCCCTCCTAGTCCGGGGGCGGCAGATACGCAGTATTTT.